This T cell receptor (beta chain) was retrieved from a study of early T cells in non-severe SARS-CoV-2 infection (dated by TCRdb to the early 2020s). Study-wide context: Bulk RNA from unsorted whole blood was used for TCR sequencing, so alpha and beta chains could not be paired.

Overall results and qualifications from the work: Matching against VDJdb was skewed toward anti-spike CD8 responses, likely underestimated virus-specific expansions, and missed private and CD4 specificities.

A case-control design nested within a healthcare worker cohort in London, UK, was used, with weekly nasopharyngeal swab PCR tests and blood sampling performed. Healthcare workers were recruited during the week of the UK lockdown, between 23 and 31 March 2020, and followed weekly for up to 16 weeks. Including the terminal cysteine and phenylalanine, the CDR3 comprises 15 residues. The CDR3 DNA has 45 bases and is translated from base 1. Via the germline V gene, CDR1 is SGHDT and CDR2 YYEEEE. V sheds 4 bases and J sheds 5 bases, leaving 16 bases between their ends. Libraries were constructed by 5' RACE. This sample was sequenced with a NextSeq 500. To correct for sequencing error and PCR bias, the TCR library protocol tagged individual cDNA molecules with unique molecular identifiers. Both TCR alpha and beta chains were sequenced, and tight co-correlation was observed between alpha and beta sequence abundances in each sample. In the authors' own workflow: V gene, J gene and CDR3 annotation of TCR sequences was performed with Decombinator V4. TCRs were defined as expanded if a significant change between any two time points was detected under a Poisson model with p below 0.0001. Abundances of TCRs were expressed as counts per million after normalisation to the total number of TCRs sequenced in each sample. MAIT TCRs were defined by TRAV1-2 paired with TRAJ12, TRAJ20 or TRAJ33, and iNKT TCRs by TRAV10 paired with TRAJ18. VDJdb, accessed 1 November 2021, was searched for CMV, EBV and SARS-CoV-2 annotated TCRs, excluding TCRs annotated for multiple antigens. TCRdb trimmed the raw reads at Q25, called clones with MiXCR and kept productive beta chains. Every distinct CDR3 protein forms one entry, paired with its most common genes and DNA. The V and J calls were determined by TCRdb, not by the authors. Present in this sample are approximately 27,000 distinct CDR3 sequences, around 5.4% of which were seen just once. Jointly, the top ten make up 5% to 6.5% of the sample.

With regard to this clonotype: What this receptor recognizes is not known. The input lacks base qualities; no much larger clone sits a single base away.

Source material: whole blood. The chain is encoded by TRBV5-6 joined to TRBJ2-1, with the identity of the D gene unclear. This receptor was obtained from an adult who was a healthcare worker with PCR-confirmed SARS-CoV-2 infection or an uninfected control (not recorded which). The nucleotides read TGTGCCAGCAGCCCTTCGGGTTGGCCGGACAATGAGCAGTTCTTC. Its protein reads: CASSPSGWPDNEQFF.